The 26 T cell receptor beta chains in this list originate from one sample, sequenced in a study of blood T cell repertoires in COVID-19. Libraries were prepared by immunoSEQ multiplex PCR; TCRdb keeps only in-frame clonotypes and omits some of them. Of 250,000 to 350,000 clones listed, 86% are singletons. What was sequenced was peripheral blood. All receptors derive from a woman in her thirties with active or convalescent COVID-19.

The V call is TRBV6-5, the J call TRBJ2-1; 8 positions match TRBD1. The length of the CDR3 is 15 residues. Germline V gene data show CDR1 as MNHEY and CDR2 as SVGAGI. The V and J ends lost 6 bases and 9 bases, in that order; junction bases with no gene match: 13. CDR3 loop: CASRTGTGLLGEQFF. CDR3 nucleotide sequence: TGTGCCAGCAGAACCGGGACAGGCCTCTTAGGTGAGCAGTTCTTC.

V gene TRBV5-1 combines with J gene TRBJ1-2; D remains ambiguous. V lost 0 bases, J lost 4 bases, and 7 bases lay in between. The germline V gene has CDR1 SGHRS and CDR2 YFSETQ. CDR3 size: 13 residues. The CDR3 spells CASSLDGAYGYTF. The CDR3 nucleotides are TGCGCCAGCAGCTTGGACGGTGCCTATGGCTACACCTTC.

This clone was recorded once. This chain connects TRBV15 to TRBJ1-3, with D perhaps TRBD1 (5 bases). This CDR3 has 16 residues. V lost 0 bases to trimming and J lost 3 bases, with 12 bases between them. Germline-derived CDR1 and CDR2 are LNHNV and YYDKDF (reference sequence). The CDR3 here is CATSREAGLGGNTIYF. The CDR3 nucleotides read TGTGCCACCAGCAGAGAAGCGGGACTAGGTGGAAACACCATATATTTT.

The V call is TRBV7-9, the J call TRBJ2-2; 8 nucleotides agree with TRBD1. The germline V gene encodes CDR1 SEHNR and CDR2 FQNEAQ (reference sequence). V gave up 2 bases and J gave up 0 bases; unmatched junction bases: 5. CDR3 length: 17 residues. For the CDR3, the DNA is TGTGCCAGCAGCTTACTAGGACAGGGTTCGAACACCGGGGAGCTGTTTTTT. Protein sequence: CASSLLGQGSNTGELFF.

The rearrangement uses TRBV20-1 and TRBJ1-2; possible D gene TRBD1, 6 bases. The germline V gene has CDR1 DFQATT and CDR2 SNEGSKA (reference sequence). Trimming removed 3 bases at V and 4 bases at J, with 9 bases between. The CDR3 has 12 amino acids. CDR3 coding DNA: TGCAGTGCTAGTGGCAGGGGCTATGGCTACACCTTC. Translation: CSASGRGYGYTF.

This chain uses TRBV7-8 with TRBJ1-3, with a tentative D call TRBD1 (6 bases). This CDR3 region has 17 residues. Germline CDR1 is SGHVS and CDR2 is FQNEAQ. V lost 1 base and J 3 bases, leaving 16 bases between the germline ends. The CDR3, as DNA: TGTGCCAGCAGCTTAGTAGCGGGGGGCGCGGGTGGAAACACCATATATTTT. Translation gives CASSLVAGGAGGNTIYF.

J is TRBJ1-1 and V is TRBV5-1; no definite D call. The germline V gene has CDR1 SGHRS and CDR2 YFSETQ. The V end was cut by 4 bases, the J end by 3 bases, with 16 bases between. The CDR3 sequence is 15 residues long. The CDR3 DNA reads TGCGCCAGCAGCCTATTGACTAAAAGGGACACTGAAGCTTTCTTT. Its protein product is CASSLLTKRDTEAFF.

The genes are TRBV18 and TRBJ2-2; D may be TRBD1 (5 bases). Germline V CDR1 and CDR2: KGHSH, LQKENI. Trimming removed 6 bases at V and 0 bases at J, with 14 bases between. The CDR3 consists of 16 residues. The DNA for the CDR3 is TGTGCCAGCTCGCCGTCACAGGCGTCGAACACCGGGGAGCTGTTTTTT. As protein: CASSPSQASNTGELFF.

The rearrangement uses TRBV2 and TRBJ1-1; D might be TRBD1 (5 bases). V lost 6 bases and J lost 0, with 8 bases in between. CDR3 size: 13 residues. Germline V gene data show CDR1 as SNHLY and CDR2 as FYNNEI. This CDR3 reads CASRTDMNTEAFF. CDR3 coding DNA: TGTGCCAGCAGAACGGACATGAACACTGAAGCTTTCTTT.

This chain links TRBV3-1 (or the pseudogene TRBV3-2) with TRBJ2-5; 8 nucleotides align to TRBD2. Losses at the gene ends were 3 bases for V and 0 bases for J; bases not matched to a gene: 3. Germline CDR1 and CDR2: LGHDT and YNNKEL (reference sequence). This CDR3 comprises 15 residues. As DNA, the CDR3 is TGTGCCAGCAGCCACGGGCGGGGGGACCAAGAGACCCAGTACTTC. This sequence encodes CASSHGRGDQETQYF.

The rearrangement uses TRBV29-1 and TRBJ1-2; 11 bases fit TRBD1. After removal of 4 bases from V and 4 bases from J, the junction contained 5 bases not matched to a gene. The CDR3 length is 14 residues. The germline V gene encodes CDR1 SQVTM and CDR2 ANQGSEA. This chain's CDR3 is CSVGTGGNSYGYTF. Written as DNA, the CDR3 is TGCAGCGTTGGGACAGGGGGCAATAGCTATGGCTACACCTTC.

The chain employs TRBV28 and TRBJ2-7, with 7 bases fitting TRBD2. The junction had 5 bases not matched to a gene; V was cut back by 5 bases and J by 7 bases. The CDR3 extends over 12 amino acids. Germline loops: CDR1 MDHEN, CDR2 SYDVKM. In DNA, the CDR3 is TGTGCCAGCAGTCGACCCGGGAGGGAGCAGTACTTC. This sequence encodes CASSRPGREQYF.

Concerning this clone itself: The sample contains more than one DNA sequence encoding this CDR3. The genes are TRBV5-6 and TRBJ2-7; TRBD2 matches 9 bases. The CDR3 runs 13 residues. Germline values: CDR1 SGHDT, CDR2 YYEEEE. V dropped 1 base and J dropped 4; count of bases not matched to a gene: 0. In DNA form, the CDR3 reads TGTGCCAGCAGCTTGACTAGCGGGTACGAGCAGTACTTC. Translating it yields CASSLTSGYEQYF.

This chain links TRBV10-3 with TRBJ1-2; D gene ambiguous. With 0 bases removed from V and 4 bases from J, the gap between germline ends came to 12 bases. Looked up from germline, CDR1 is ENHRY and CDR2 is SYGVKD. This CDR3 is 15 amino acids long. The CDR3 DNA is TGTGCCATCAGTGAGTCCCCCACAGTACTCTATGGCTACACCTTC. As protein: CAISESPTVLYGYTF.

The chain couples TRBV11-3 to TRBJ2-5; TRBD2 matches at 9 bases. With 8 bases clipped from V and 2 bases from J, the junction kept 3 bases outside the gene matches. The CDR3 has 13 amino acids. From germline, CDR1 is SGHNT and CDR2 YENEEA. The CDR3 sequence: CASSAGGQETQYF. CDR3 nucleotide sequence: TGTGCCAGCTCAGCGGGGGGACAAGAGACCCAGTACTTC.

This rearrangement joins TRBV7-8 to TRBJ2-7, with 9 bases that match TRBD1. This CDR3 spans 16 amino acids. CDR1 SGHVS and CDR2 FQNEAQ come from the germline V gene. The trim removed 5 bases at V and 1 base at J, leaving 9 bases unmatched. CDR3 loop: CASSPRWGQGSYEQYF. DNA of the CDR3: TGTGCCAGCAGCCCACGGTGGGGACAGGGATCCTACGAGCAGTACTTC.

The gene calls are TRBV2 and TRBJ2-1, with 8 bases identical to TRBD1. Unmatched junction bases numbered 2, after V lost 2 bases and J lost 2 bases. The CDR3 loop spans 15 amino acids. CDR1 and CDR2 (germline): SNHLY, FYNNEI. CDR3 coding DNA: TGTGCCAGCAGTGAATTACAGGGGGCCTACAATGAGCAGTTCTTC. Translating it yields CASSELQGAYNEQFF.

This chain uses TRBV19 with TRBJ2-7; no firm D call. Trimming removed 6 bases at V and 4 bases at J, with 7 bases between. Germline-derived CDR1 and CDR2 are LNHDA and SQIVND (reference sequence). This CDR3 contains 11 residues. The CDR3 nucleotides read TGTGCCAGTAGGAGAGGTTACGAGCAGTACTTC. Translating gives CASRRGYEQYF.

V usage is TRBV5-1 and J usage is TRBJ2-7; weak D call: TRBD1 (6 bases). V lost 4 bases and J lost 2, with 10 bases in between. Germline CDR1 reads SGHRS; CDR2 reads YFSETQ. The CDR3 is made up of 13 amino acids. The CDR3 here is CASSVDRAYEQYF. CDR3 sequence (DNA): TGCGCCAGCAGCGTGGACAGAGCCTACGAGCAGTACTTC.

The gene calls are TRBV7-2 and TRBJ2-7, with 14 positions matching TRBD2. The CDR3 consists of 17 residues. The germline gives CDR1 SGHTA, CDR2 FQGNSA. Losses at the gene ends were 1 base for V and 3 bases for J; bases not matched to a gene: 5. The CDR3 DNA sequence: TGTGCCAGCAGCTTAGGACTAGCGGGGGGGCCTGGCTACGAGCAGTACTTC. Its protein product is CASSLGLAGGPGYEQYF.

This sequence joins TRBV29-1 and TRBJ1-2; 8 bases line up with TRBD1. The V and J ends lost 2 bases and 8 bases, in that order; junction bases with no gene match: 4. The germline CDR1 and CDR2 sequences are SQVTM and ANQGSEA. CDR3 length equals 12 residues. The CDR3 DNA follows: TGCAGCGTTGAACAGGGGGCGGAGGGCTACACCTTC. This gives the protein CSVEQGAEGYTF.

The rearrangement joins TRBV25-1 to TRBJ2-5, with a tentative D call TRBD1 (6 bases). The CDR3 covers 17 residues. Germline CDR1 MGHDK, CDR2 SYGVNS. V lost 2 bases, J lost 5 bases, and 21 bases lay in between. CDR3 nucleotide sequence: TGTGCCAGCAGTGAACGCTCCCTGTTGGACAGCAGGGAGACCCAGTACTTC. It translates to CASSERSLLDSRETQYF.

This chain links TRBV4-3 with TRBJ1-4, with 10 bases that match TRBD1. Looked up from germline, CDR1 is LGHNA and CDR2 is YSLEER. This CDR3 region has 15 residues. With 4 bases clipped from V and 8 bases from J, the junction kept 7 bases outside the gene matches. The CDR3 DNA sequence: TGCGCCAGCAGCCGAGGGACAGGGGTCCCGGAAAAACTGTTTTTT. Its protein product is CASSRGTGVPEKLFF.

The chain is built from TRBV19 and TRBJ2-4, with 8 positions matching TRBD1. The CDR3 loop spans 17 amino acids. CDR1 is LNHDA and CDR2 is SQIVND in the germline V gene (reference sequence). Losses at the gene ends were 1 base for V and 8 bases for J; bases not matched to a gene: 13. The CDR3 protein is CASSIGWTGWGRDIQYF. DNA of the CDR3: TGTGCCAGTAGTATAGGGTGGACAGGGTGGGGAAGGGACATTCAGTACTTC.

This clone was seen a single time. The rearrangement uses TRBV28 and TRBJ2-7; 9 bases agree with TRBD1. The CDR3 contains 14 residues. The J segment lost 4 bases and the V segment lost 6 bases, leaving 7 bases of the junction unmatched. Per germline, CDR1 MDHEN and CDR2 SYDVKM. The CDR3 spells CASRPGQGDYEQYF. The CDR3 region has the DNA TGTGCCAGCAGGCCGGGACAGGGTGATTACGAGCAGTACTTC.

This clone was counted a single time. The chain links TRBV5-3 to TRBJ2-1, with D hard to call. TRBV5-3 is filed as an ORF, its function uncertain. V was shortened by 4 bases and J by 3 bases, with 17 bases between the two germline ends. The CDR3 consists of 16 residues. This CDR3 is CARSQLRRSFYNEQFF. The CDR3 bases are TGTGCCAGAAGCCAACTCCGCCGATCTTTCTACAATGAGCAGTTCTTC.